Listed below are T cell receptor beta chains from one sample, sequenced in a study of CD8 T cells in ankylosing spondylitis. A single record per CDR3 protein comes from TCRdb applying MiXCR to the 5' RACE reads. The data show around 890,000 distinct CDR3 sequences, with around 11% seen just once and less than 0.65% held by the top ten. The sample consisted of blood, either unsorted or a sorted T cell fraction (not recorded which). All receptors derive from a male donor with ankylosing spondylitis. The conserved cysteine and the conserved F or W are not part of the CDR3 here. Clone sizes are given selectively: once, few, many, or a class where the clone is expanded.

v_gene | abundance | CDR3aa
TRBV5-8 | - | ASEGLAGEYQETQY
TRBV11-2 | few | ASSLDWQTNTGELF
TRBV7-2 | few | ASSYFTSSDTQY
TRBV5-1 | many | ASSYGQGEQY
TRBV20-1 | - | SVGSWGEIGEAF
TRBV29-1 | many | SVEECVGNRPQH
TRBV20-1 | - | SAPGLHSGTDTQY
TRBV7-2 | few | ASSQTGGGTPIETQY
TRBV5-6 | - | ASSGQGGRETQY
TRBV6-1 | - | ASKVEAPGTQY
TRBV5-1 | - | ASSSNPGSAGELF
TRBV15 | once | ATSRGGGQSNEQF
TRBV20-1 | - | SASRVRTHGYT
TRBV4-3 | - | ASSHGGGETQY
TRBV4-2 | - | ASSQDAWSSYEQY
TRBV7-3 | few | ASSLSVPQAF
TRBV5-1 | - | ASSLNGQGGSPLH
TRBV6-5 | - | ASSYSINRGDVKLF
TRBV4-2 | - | ASSPRERGSYEQY
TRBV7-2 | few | ASSPRDSLKNIQY
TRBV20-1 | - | SGGTVIYGYT
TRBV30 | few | AWTGTGNYEQY
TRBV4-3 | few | ASSQASGTASYNEQF
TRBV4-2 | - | ASSQRLSPGINGGELY
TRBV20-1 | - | SARALDLHHNEQF
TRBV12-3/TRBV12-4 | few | ASRLKREGPNEQF
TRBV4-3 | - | ASSQERMHNEKLF
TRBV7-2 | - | ASSYRAGNTEAF
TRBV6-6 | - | ATLPGGGEAF
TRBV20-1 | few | SVQEVMNTEAF
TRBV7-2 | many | ASSLFPRNTGELF
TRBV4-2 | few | ASSPKGQGDTGELF
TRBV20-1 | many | STPGQGPFNYGYT
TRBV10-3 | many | AISEPVGGLQF
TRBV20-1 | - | SANRQLANYGYT
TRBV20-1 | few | STLPTSGRAGTYNEQF
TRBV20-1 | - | SASPLRETQY
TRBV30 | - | AWSIQGARQPQH
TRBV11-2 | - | ASSRGQEGDEQF
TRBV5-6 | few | ASTLRGSGANVLT
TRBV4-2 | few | ASSQDRNADYGYT
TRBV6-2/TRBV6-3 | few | ASSYSFPTGVSPSSYNEQF
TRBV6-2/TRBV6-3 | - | ASRNDNYEQY
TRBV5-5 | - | ASGLGRSYEQY
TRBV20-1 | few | SASLGGMGEKLF
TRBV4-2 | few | ASSQVVSGSWQETQY
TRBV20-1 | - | SASPGNNNEKLF
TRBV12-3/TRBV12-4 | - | ASSSGQGANTEAF
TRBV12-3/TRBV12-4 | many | ASSSTRTGGGEAF
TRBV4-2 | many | ASSQERREQY
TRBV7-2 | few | ASSLGGATGNTIY
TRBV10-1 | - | ASGAAGANVLT
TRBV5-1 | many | ASRQGPTNEKLF